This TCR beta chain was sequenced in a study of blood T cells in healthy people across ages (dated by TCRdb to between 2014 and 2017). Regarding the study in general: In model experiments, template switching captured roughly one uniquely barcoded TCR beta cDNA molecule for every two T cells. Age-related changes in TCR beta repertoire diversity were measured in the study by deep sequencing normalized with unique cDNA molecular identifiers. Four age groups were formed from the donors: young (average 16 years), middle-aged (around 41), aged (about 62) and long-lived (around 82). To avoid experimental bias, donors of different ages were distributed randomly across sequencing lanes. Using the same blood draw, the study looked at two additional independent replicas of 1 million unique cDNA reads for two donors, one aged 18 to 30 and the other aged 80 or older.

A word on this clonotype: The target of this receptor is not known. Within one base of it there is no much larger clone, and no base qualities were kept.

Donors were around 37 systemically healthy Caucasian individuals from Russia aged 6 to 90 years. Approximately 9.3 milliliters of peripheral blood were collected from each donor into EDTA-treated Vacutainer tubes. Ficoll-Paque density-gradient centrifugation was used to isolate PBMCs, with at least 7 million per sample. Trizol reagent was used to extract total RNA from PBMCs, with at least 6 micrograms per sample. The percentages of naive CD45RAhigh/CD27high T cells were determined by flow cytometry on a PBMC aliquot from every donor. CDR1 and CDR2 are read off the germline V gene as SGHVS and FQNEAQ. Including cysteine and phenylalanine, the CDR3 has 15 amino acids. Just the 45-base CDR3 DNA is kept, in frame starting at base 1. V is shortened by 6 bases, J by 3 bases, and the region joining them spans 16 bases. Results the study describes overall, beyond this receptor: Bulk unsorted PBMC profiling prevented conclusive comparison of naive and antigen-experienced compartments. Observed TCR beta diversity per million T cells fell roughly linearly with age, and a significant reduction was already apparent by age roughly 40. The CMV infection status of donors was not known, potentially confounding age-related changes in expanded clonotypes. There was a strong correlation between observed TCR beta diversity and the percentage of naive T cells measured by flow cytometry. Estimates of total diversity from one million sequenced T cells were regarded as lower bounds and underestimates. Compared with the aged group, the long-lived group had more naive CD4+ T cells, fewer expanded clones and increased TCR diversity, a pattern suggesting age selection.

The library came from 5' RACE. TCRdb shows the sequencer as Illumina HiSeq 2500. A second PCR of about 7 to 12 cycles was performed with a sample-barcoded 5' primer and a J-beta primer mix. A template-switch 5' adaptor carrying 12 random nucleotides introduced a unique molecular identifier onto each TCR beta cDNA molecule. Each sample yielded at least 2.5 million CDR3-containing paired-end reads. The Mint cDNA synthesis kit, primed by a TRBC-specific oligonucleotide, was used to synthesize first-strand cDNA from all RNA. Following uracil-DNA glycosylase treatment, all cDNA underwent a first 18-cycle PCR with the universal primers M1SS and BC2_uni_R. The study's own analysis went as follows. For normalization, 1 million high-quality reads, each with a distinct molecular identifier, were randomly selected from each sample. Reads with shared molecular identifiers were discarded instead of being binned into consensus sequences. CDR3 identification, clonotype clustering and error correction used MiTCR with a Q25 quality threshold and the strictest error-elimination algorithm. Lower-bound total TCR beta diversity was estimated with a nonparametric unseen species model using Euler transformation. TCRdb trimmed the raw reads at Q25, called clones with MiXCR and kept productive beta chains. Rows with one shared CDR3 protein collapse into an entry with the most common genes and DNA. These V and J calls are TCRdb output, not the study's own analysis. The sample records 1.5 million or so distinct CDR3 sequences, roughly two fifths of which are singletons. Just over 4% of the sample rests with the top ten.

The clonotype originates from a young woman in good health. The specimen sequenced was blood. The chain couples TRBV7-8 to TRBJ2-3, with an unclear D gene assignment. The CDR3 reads CASRYNPSLTDTQYF. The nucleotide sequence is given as TGTGCCAGCAGATACAACCCCAGTCTGACAGATACGCAGTATTTT.